The entry that follows covers one TCR beta chain sequence. MiXCR was run by TCRdb on the RT-PCR reads, yielding one entry per CDR3 protein. The sample shows hundreds of thousands of distinct CDR3 sequences, around 11% of them seen only once. The data derive from a study of response to subunit inactivated influenza vaccine. The CDR3 is 16 residues long. CDR1 and CDR2 from the germline V gene are LGHNA and YSLEER. The trim removed 1 base at V and 9 bases at J, leaving 9 bases unmatched. These data also formed part of another study, on T cells expressing NK-cell markers. That work states: 5'RACE template switching with UMIs produced the TCR beta cDNA. Seven of the eight sequenced donors were classified as HCMV-seropositive, and one was classified as seronegative. In five to seven donors, dominant CD3+CD56+NKG2C+ clonotypes ranked among the top 10 CD8+ clonotypes. For a few donors, these clonotypes were likewise the leading ones in the CD3+CD56-NKG2C+ fraction.

V is TRBV4-3 and J is TRBJ2-1; 10 positions agree with TRBD2. The clonotype was recovered from a middle-aged man who received an inactivated influenza vaccine. The input for sequencing was PBMCs from blood, taken on the day of vaccination. The CDR3 loop reads CASSQGLAGEGAEQFF. The CDR3 DNA reads as TGCGCCAGCAGCCAAGGGCTAGCGGGAGAGGGGGCTGAGCAGTTCTTC.